Included here is one T cell receptor (beta chain) sequence, with context. The CDR3 is 16 amino acids. Germline CDR1 reads SGHNT; CDR2 reads YENEEA. V was clipped by 5 bases and J by 0 bases, with 11 bases between them. The source of the sample is a study of blood T cell repertoires in COVID-19. Whole-study context: Both acute and convalescent COVID-19 samples were obtained from the United States, Italy and Spain. Sample material is recorded as cDNA or gDNA derived from T cells, B-cell-depleted T cells, or PBMCs.

As handled by the study authors: Amplified reference gene primers provided the basis for estimating nucleated cell counts. Measured with immunoSEQ multiplex PCR; TCRdb has only the in-frame clones, and not every one. V and J calls and clone size come straight from that table; D and trimming were deduced from the DNA. The sample has roughly 130,000 clones; roughly four fifths are singletons. The sample comprised peripheral blood. This receptor was obtained from a woman between 65 and 79 years old with acute or convalescent COVID-19. This chain connects TRBV11-3 to TRBJ2-6, with D unclear. The CDR3 DNA reads TGTGCCAGCAGCCCAAGTAGTAGCTCTGGGGCCAACGTCCTGACTTTC. Translated, it gives CASSPSSSSGANVLTF.